The 13 T cell receptor beta chains below come from one sample, sequenced in a study of blood T cell repertoires in COVID-19. Clones were sequenced by immunoSEQ multiplex PCR, and TCRdb holds only the in-frame ones, with some missing. The table records some 140,000 clones, approximately 85% of them present only once. Sequenced: peripheral blood. These receptors came from a man between 60 and 75 years old with COVID-19, enrolled during active disease.

V gene TRBV14 combines with J gene TRBJ1-2; D gene ambiguous. The CDR3 consists of 15 residues. Trimming pared 0 bases from V and 6 bases from J, leaving 14 bases between. The germline V gene has CDR1 SGHDN and CDR2 FVKESK. The CDR3 DNA is TGTGCCAGCAGCCAAGATTCCACCCTACCTCATGGCTACACCTTC. It encodes CASSQDSTLPHGYTF.

The V gene is TRBV11-2, the J gene TRBJ2-7; 8 nucleotides agree with TRBD2. Unmatched junction bases numbered 6, after V lost 2 bases and J lost 3 bases. This CDR3 comprises 15 residues. CDR1 is SGHAT, CDR2 FQNNGV, per germline. CDR3 sequence: CASSLYTSGIYEQYF. The CDR3 coding sequence is TGTGCCAGCAGCTTATATACTAGCGGTATCTACGAGCAGTACTTC.

V and J are TRBV2 and TRBJ2-7; TRBD1 agrees at 10 bases. V was pared by 4 bases and J by 6 bases, with 9 bases of the junction left unmatched. Germline V lookup: CDR1 SNHLY, CDR2 FYNNEI. CDR3 length: 15 residues. The CDR3 DNA reads TGTGCCAGCAGTGTTTTTCCGGGACAGGGGAGCGAGCAGTACTTC. This sequence encodes CASSVFPGQGSEQYF.

The chain couples TRBV9 to TRBJ2-1, with TRBD2 matching 12 bases. This CDR3 comprises 19 residues. From germline, CDR1 is SGDLS and CDR2 YYNGEE. J lost 4 bases, V lost 3 bases, and 14 bases had no gene match. CDR3 region: CASSAASGGARAGYNEQFF. The CDR3 DNA reads as TGTGCCAGCAGCGCCGCTAGCGGGGGGGCCAGAGCGGGATACAATGAGCAGTTCTTC.

V and J are TRBV25-1 and TRBJ1-6; D may be TRBD1 (6 bases). V gave up 3 bases and J gave up 5 bases, with 11 bases separating them. The CDR3 has 15 amino acids. Per the germline V gene, CDR1 is MGHDK and CDR2 is SYGVNS. The CDR3 spells CASSDFRGNNSPLHF. In DNA, the CDR3 is TGTGCCAGCAGTGATTTCAGGGGTAATAATTCACCCCTCCACTTT.

The chain joins TRBV6-2 or TRBV6-3 to TRBJ1-1; 7 nucleotides align to TRBD1. This CDR3 is 14 amino acids long. Germline values: CDR1 MNHEY, CDR2 SVGEGT. V shed 4 bases, J shed 7 bases, and the junction held 9 bases outside the gene matches. The CDR3 spells CASSSGTVRSEAFF. In nucleotides, the CDR3 is TGTGCCAGCAGTTCCGGGACAGTTCGGAGTGAAGCTTTCTTT.

The CDR3 is CASSRSVWPEAFF. CDR3 sequence (DNA): TGTGCCAGCAGCCGCTCAGTATGGCCTGAAGCTTTCTTT. The chain is built from TRBV3-1 (or the pseudogene TRBV3-2) and TRBJ1-1; D is uncertain. The CDR3 extends over 13 amino acids. CDR1 is LGHDT, CDR2 YNNKEL, per germline (reference sequence). V lost 4 bases and J lost 6, with 12 bases in between.

This clone was found once. The chain has TRBV5-1 and TRBJ2-1, with 9 bases fitting TRBD2. This CDR3 is 15 amino acids long. Trimming took 4 bases from V and 7 from J; bases not matched to a gene: 9. Per germline, CDR1 SGHRS and CDR2 YFSETQ. This CDR3 reads CASSPSSGEVNEQFF. The DNA for the CDR3 is TGCGCCAGCAGCCCCTCTAGCGGGGAGGTAAATGAGCAGTTCTTC.

A note on this clone: One junction end disagrees with the germline gene, perhaps due to a read error. Other nucleotide sequences from this sample produce the same CDR3. This rearrangement joins TRBV24-1 to TRBJ1-5; 7 bases align to TRBD1. This CDR3 spans 14 amino acids. The germline V gene has CDR1 KGHDR and CDR2 SFDVKD. The CDR3 nucleotides are TGTGCCACTAGTGGCACAGGGGGCAATCAGCCCCAGCATTTT. Translating it yields CATSGTGGNQPQHF.

V and J are TRBV9 and TRBJ2-3, with 7 bases identical to TRBD1. Germline loops: CDR1 SGDLS, CDR2 YYNGEE. The V and J ends lost 0 bases and 0 bases, in that order; junction bases with no gene match: 7. This CDR3 spans 17 amino acids. CDR3 DNA sequence: TGTGCCAGCAGCGTAGCCCGACAGGGCCTAAGCACAGATACGCAGTATTTT. It is translated as CASSVARQGLSTDTQYF.

J is TRBJ1-1 and V is TRBV28; D remains unclear. This CDR3 contains 12 residues. The V gene lost 6 bases and the J gene lost 4 bases, with 9 bases spanning the gap. Germline-derived CDR1 and CDR2 are MDHEN and SYDVKM. In nucleotides, the CDR3 is TGTGCCAGCAGGCCGGGAAGCACTGAAGCTTTCTTT. Its translation: CASRPGSTEAFF.

The rearrangement joins TRBV18 to TRBJ1-3, with 7 bases lining up with TRBD1. The length of the CDR3 is 15 residues. Germline lookup yields CDR1 KGHSH and CDR2 LQKENI. Trimming removed 2 bases from V and 8 bases from J; junction bases left unmatched: 9. The CDR3, as DNA: TGTGCCAGCTCACCAAGGGAACGACAGGGAGACACCATATATTTT. Protein product: CASSPRERQGDTIYF.

In the case of this clone: Distinct nucleotide sequences in the sample also encode this CDR3. The rearrangement uses TRBV11-2 and TRBJ2-7, with TRBD1 identical over 10 bases. CDR3 length equals 18 residues. J gave up 2 bases and V 6 bases, and 16 bases lay outside the gene matches. Per germline, CDR1 SGHAT and CDR2 FQNNGV. The CDR3 bases are TGTGCCAGCAGGCCGGGGGGGGGACAGGGGCTGACCGCCTACGAGCAGTACTTC. Its translation is CASRPGGGQGLTAYEQYF.